This T cell receptor (beta chain) was profiled in a study of beta chain features in type 1 diabetes (dated by TCRdb to about 2018). Broadly, across the study: Mean age, gender distribution, total cell number and subset yield did not differ between patients and healthy donors. A total of 85 million to 140 million sorted cells were examined across all samples, and a strong correlation was observed between cell number per subset and RNA yield. The study compared TCRB repertoires of sorted circulating CD4+ T cell subsets between recently diagnosed type 1 diabetes patients and matched healthy donors. Whereas all 30 or so donors provided naive and central memory subsets, regulatory and stem cell-like memory subsets were isolated from just 8 patients and about 8 healthy donors. Results the study describes overall, beyond this receptor: In all four CD4+ subsets, TCRB CDR3 length was moderately but significantly shorter in type 1 diabetes patients. Shorter templates might be favored by PCR, yet because patient and control samples were amplified and corrected together, any such skew would affect both groups equally. Sequencing cDNA rather than genomic DNA could over-represent highly expressing activated cells, although activation and CD3 levels did not differ between groups. At VDJ recombination sites, patients with type 1 diabetes made fewer insertions and deleted more nucleotides, a pattern implying thymic rearrangement abnormalities. Naive, central memory and regulatory TCRB repertoires appeared to be more similar among patients than among healthy donors. HLA sub-analyses involved small numbers of individuals, so any influence of HLA type on TCRB rearrangement remained unresolved.

The High Capacity cDNA Reverse Transcription Kit was used to reverse transcribe all of the isolated RNA, meaning that expressed TCRB transcripts were what got sequenced. Deep immunoSEQ sequencing was applied to naive, central memory and regulatory T cell samples, giving an average of roughly 3.5 million total reads per sample. After sorted cells were lysed in RLT buffer, RNA was extracted with DNase-treated RNeasy Micro or Mini kits, with the choice depending on cell number. To prevent cross-contamination, every cell subset was processed on its own, while patient and healthy donor samples were processed together. The immunoSEQ multiplex PCR was used to amplify TCRB sequences from cDNA, yielding 87-bp fragments that span the CDR3 region. Sequencing of the amplicons was done on the Illumina HiSeq platform. The original methods were these. Synthetic template baselines were used to correct PCR bias computationally, reads within Hamming distance 2 were collapsed, and singletons that could not be merged were discarded. By aligning reads against IMGT, V, D and J genes, CDR3 length, and insertions or deletions at six rearrangement sites were assigned. Within each subset, clonotype counts were normalized to sorted cell number, and only after that were true diversity and Gini coefficients computed with the tcR R package. The overlap coefficient, calculated on TCRB nucleotide sequences, was used to quantify repertoire sharing. As a proxy for the pre-selection repertoire, out-of-frame TCRB sequences from naive cells were analyzed. TCRdb obtained this table from immuneACCESS and retained in-frame rearrangements with V and J assigned. These tables miss some clones; where compared with another copy, unresolved V genes account for less than half of the shortfall, and the remainder is unexplained. That table furnishes V, J and clone size, whereas the DNA furnished D and trimming. Here the sample has under 250,000 clones; around 14% occur a single time. The ten top clones hold around 0.025% of the sample.

The germline V gene sets CDR1 to SGHTA and CDR2 to FQGNSA. Clipping removes 5 bases from V and 3 bases from J, with 15 as the unmatched junction base count. The CDR3 runs 17 residues from the cysteine to the phenylalanine. Left in the record is the CDR3 DNA by itself, 51 bases read in frame from the first base. Turning to this clone: What antigen it recognizes has not been identified. No clone much larger than this one lies a single base away; base qualities are absent.

Each donor gave one peripheral blood draw, roughly 110 mL on average, collected into heparinised tubes. Naive, central memory, regulatory and stem cell-like memory CD4+ T cells were sorted on a BD FACSAria II using a panel including CD45RO, CCR7, CD25, CD127, CD95 and CD27. All sorted populations exceeded 95% purity. PBMCs were isolated immediately by Lymphoprep density gradient centrifugation and stained directly without culture. To minimize batch effects, samples were stained and sorted in pairs, one healthy donor with one patient per experiment. The source material was naive CD4+ T cells from blood. The intended sense of this specimen's cell subset or site label: true naive CD4+ T cells. The rearrangement combines TRBV7-2 with TRBJ1-1; 7 central nucleotides agree with TRBD1. This TCR was sampled from a woman in her thirties or forties in good health. The CDR3 is CASSLGQRNEKDTEAFF. In nucleotides, the sequence is TGTGCCAGCAGCCTGGGACAGCGAAACGAAAAGGACACTGAAGCTTTCTTT.